The 6 T cell receptor beta chains below all came from one sample that was sequenced in a study of blood T cells in healthy people across ages. The use of a sample-barcoded 5' primer and a J-beta primer mix characterized a second PCR of roughly 7 to 11 cycles. TCRdb re-derived calls from the 5' RACE reads in MiXCR, one entry per CDR3 protein. This table holds roughly 2 million distinct CDR3 sequences, roughly 52% found once. Sequencing was performed on blood. The receptor set was obtained from a woman aged 40-49 years in good health.

The chain uses TRBV27 and TRBJ2-1, with a tentative D call TRBD1 (5 bases). Germline V gene lookup returns CDR1 MNHEY and CDR2 SMNVEV (reference sequence). The germline V and J ends were trimmed by 5 bases and 8 bases, with 10 bases remaining between them. This CDR3 spans 12 amino acids. The CDR3 nucleotides are TGTGCCAGCAGTGCGTCGACAGATGAGCAGTTCTTC. It is translated as CASSASTDEQFF.

This clonotype has more than one count but fewer than ten. The chain is built from TRBV4-1 and TRBJ2-1; no reliable D call. The CDR3 loop spans 15 amino acids. Between the trimmed V and J ends, which lost 0 bases and 2 bases, there was a span of 8 bases. Germline-derived CDR1 and CDR2 are MGHRA and YSYEKL. Here the CDR3 DNA reads TGCGCCAGCAGCCAAGAAGCGACCGCCTACAATGAGCAGTTCTTC. Translating gives CASSQEATAYNEQFF.

This sequence joins TRBV7-9 and TRBJ1-4; D remains ambiguous. The CDR3 length is 15 residues. V lost 0 bases and J lost 7, with 12 bases in between. Germline CDR1 is SEHNR and CDR2 is FQNEAQ (reference sequence). CDR3 sequence reads: CASSLASLKVEKLFF. CDR3 coding DNA: TGTGCCAGCAGCTTAGCCTCTTTAAAAGTTGAAAAACTGTTTTTT.

This clonotype was picked up one time. At one boundary the junction diverges from the germline segment, which might be a read error. The rearrangement joins TRBV27 to TRBJ1-2; the D gene is possibly TRBD1 (6 bases). This CDR3 contains 15 residues. Germline CDR1 MNHEY, CDR2 SMNVEV (reference sequence). CDR3 DNA: TGTGCCAGCAGTAACCAACAGGGTCGCAACTATGGCCACACCTTC. Translation gives CASSNQQGRNYGHTF.

This clonotype was recorded a few times. The chain couples TRBV7-2 to TRBJ2-3; no reliable D call. Looked up from germline, CDR1 is SGHTA and CDR2 is FQGNSA. The CDR3 is 14 residues long. Trimming removed 1 base from V and 4 bases from J, with 9 bases in between. The CDR3: CASSLDLDPDTQYF. In DNA, the CDR3 is TGTGCCAGCAGCTTAGATCTTGATCCAGATACGCAGTATTTT.

This clonotype has just a few counts. V usage is TRBV20-1 and J usage is TRBJ1-2; perhaps TRBD1 as D (5 bases). This CDR3 is 16 amino acids long. The germline V gene encodes CDR1 DFQATT and CDR2 SNEGSKA (reference sequence). Between the trimmed V and J ends, which lost 0 bases and 7 bases, there was a span of 21 bases. CDR3 region: CSAREEGRTFLSGYTF. CDR3 coding DNA: TGCAGTGCTAGAGAGGAGGGACGGACCTTTCTTAGTGGCTACACCTTC.